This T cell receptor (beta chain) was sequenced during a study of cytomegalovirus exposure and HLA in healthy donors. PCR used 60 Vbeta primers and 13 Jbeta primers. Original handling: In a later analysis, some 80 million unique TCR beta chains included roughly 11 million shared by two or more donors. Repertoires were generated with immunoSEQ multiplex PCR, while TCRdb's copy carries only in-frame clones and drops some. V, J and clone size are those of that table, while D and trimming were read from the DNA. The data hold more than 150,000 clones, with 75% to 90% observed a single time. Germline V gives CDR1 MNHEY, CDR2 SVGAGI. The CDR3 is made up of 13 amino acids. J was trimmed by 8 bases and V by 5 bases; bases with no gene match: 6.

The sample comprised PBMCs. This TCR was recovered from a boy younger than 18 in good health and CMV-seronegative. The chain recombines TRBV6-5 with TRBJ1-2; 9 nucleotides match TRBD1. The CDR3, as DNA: TGTGCCAGCAGTAGGACAGGGGAGAGAGGCTACACCTTC. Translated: CASSRTGERGYTF.